These 19 T cell receptor beta chains were sequenced from one sample in a study of cytomegalovirus exposure and HLA in healthy donors. The PCR made use of 60 Vbeta and 13 Jbeta primers. The assay was immunoSEQ multiplex PCR, and TCRdb's table has in-frame clones only and misses some. The data contain 130,000 or so clones, approximately 71% of them singletons. The specimen was PBMCs. Every receptor here comes from a man between 40 and 49 years old in good health and CMV-seronegative.

The chain employs TRBV18 and TRBJ2-7; possible D gene TRBD2, 6 bases. V lost 1 base to trimming and J lost 6 bases, with 16 bases between them. The CDR3 spans 15 residues. CDR1 and CDR2 from the germline V gene are KGHSH and LQKENI. CDR3 nucleotides: TGTGCCAGCTCACCACGGGGGGACGAGCGAAGCGAGCAGTACTTC. It translates to CASSPRGDERSEQYF.

The CDR3 region is CASSPGEGAGSTDTQYF. The CDR3 bases are TGTGCCAGCTCACCAGGAGAAGGGGCAGGGAGCACAGATACGCAGTATTTT. The J gene is TRBJ2-3, the V gene TRBV18, with D possibly being TRBD1 (5 bases). CDR1 is KGHSH, CDR2 LQKENI, per germline. The ends were cut back, 2 bases at V and 0 bases at J, with 15 bases in the middle. This CDR3 is built from 17 residues.

This sequence joins TRBV10-3 and TRBJ2-1, with 8 bases identical to TRBD2. CDR1 ENHRY and CDR2 SYGVKD come from the germline V gene. V shed 6 bases and J 6 bases; nucleotides not matched to a gene: 13. The CDR3 runs to 16 residues. The CDR3, as DNA: TGTGCCATCAGAACCGACTCCGCGGGGGGCCCCAATGAGCAGTTCTTC. Residues: CAIRTDSAGGPNEQFF.

This sequence joins TRBV2 and TRBJ2-5; D perhaps matches TRBD1 (5 bases). Trimming removed 4 bases at V and 5 bases at J, with 11 bases between. The length of the CDR3 is 13 residues. CDR1 is SNHLY and CDR2 is FYNNEI in the germline V gene. For the CDR3, the DNA is TGTGCCAGCAGTGTCCCCCAGGGTGAGACCCAGTACTTC. Amino acid sequence: CASSVPQGETQYF.

The CDR3 nucleotides read TGTGCCAGCAGTGGAGGGACAGGGGGGCGTTCACCCCTCCACTTT. Protein sequence: CASSGGTGGRSPLHF. This chain connects TRBV2 to TRBJ1-6, with 11 bases lining up with TRBD1. Germline CDR1 is SNHLY and CDR2 is FYNNEI. This CDR3 is built from 15 residues. V gave up 4 bases and J gave up 9 bases; unmatched junction bases: 5.

The chain has TRBV9 and TRBJ2-5; 7 nucleotides line up with TRBD2. Judging by the DNA end, TRBJ2-7 fits better; the J call may be wrong. Germline values: CDR1 SGDLS, CDR2 YYNGEE. The CDR3 totals 15 residues. This chain's CDR3 is CASSVNPSGSYEQYF. The DNA of the CDR3 is TGTGCCAGCAGCGTAAACCCTAGCGGTTCCTACGAGCAGTACTTC.

This sequence joins TRBV27 and TRBJ1-6; D is perhaps TRBD1 (5 bases). The CDR3 is 20 residues long. The V and J ends lost 6 bases and 0 bases respectively, with 24 bases between them. From germline, CDR1 is MNHEY and CDR2 SMNVEV (reference sequence). This chain's CDR3 is CASSRTAWQGLSSYNSPLHF. The CDR3 DNA reads as TGTGCCAGCAGCCGAACTGCTTGGCAGGGTCTAAGCTCCTATAATTCACCCCTCCACTTT.

This clone appeared a few times. The chain links TRBV15 to TRBJ1-2; 9 bases match TRBD1. The CDR3 spans 15 residues. Germline CDR1 and CDR2: LNHNV and YYDKDF (reference sequence). The V and J ends lost 5 bases and 6 bases, in that order; junction bases with no gene match: 10. Here the CDR3 DNA reads TGTGCCACCAGCCAGAACAGGGGGCCTTCGGATGGCTACACCTTC. Protein: CATSQNRGPSDGYTF.

The chain employs TRBV9 and TRBJ1-2; 9 bases align to TRBD1. The V segment lost 1 base and the J segment 5 bases; nucleotides outside the gene matches: 6. CDR3 length equals 15 residues. CDR1 and CDR2 from the germline V gene are SGDLS and YYNGEE. In DNA form, the CDR3 reads TGTGCCAGCAGCGTAACCCGGGACAGGGTTTATGGCTACACCTTC. It translates to CASSVTRDRVYGYTF.

This clone was found once. The chain has TRBV7-7 and TRBJ2-2; 8 bases fit TRBD1. Germline values: CDR1 SSHAT, CDR2 FNYEAQ (reference sequence). There are 14 residues in the CDR3. V lost 5 bases, J lost 7 bases, and 6 bases stayed unmatched. The CDR3 is CASSPTGAVGELFF. As DNA, the CDR3 is TGTGCCAGCAGCCCGACAGGGGCGGTCGGGGAGCTGTTTTTT.

This clone has only a few counts. This chain joins TRBV27 and TRBJ2-2; possible D gene TRBD2, 5 bases. Germline CDR1 MNHEY, CDR2 SMNVEV (reference sequence). V was clipped by 3 bases and J by 5 bases, with 13 bases between them. This CDR3 comprises 15 residues. The CDR3 spells CASSLGRGLTGELFF. In DNA form, the CDR3 reads TGTGCCAGCAGTTTGGGCCGCGGACTGACCGGGGAGCTGTTTTTT.

The chain links TRBV7-8 to TRBJ1-2; 9 nucleotides align to TRBD1. Germline CDR1 reads SGHVS; CDR2 reads FQNEAQ. CDR3 size: 14 residues. V lost 5 bases and J lost 4; bases outside the gene matches: 5. The CDR3 coding sequence is TGTGCCAGCAGCCCTAGGACAGGGGCCTATGGCTACACCTTC. Protein product: CASSPRTGAYGYTF.

The genes are TRBV13 and TRBJ1-5; 9 bases agree with TRBD1. The CDR3 sequence is 14 residues long. Germline V CDR1 and CDR2: PRHDT, FYEKMQ (reference sequence). Trimming cost V 5 bases and J 2 bases; bases outside gene matches: 1. This CDR3 reads CASSRTGGNQPQHF. The DNA of the CDR3 is TGTGCCAGCAGCAGGACAGGGGGCAATCAGCCCCAGCATTTT.

This clone was recorded a few times. This chain connects TRBV7-3 to TRBJ2-1; D is possibly TRBD1 (5 bases). The germline gives CDR1 SGHTA, CDR2 FQGTGA. The CDR3 loop spans 14 amino acids. The germline V and J ends were trimmed by 2 bases and 6 bases, with 11 bases remaining between them. The CDR3 loop reads CASSLSGSLNEQFF. The CDR3 bases are TGTGCCAGCAGCTTATCAGGGTCCCTCAATGAGCAGTTCTTC.

There are a few counts of this clone. This chain links TRBV4-1 with TRBJ2-2; D may be TRBD2 (5 bases). The CDR3 loop spans 17 amino acids. Germline values: CDR1 MGHRA, CDR2 YSYEKL. V lost 2 bases and J lost 2, with 15 bases in between. CDR3 DNA: TGCGCCAGCAGCCAACTACCGGGAACTGCTAACACCGGGGAGCTGTTTTTT. This gives the protein CASSQLPGTANTGELFF.

This chain's CDR3 is CASSATGGSYEQYF. For the CDR3, the DNA is TGTGCCAGCAGCGCCACAGGGGGTTCCTACGAGCAGTACTTC. The chain recombines TRBV9 with TRBJ2-7, with 8 positions matching TRBD1. The CDR3 runs 14 residues. Germline CDR1 reads SGDLS; CDR2 reads YYNGEE. Germline trimming cut 3 bases from V and 1 base from J; bases unmatched to any gene: 3.

The chain combines TRBV5-6 with TRBJ1-1, with D possibly TRBD1 on 5 matching bases. Germline CDR1 reads SGHDT; CDR2 reads YYEEEE. V was shortened by 2 bases and J by 4 bases, with 18 bases between the two germline ends. This CDR3 contains 16 residues. CDR3 amino acids: CASSLGPDSFLTEAFF. CDR3 DNA sequence: TGTGCCAGCAGCTTAGGGCCCGACAGTTTCCTCACTGAAGCTTTCTTT.

The rearrangement joins TRBV7-2 to TRBJ1-5, with D tentatively TRBD1 (5 bases). The ends were cut back, 4 bases at V and 2 bases at J, with 18 bases in the middle. This CDR3 comprises 17 residues. The germline CDR1 and CDR2 sequences are SGHTA and FQGNSA. The CDR3 loop is CASSSSGQGGGNQPQHF. CDR3 coding DNA: TGTGCCAGCAGCTCGTCAGGGCAGGGAGGGGGCAATCAGCCCCAGCATTTT.

The CDR3 bases are TGTGCCAGCAGTCCGTCTGTGACGGGGTATGGCTACACCTTC. Protein: CASSPSVTGYGYTF. The gene calls are TRBV6-6 and TRBJ1-2; no reliable D call. V was cut by 5 bases and J by 5 bases, with 15 bases left in between. The CDR3 runs 14 residues. Germline lookup yields CDR1 MNHNY and CDR2 SVGAGI (reference sequence).